A single sample is the source of the 6 T cell receptor beta chains below, sequenced in a study of Ad26.COV2.S vaccination and SARS-CoV-2 variants. Described treatment: approximately 18 received Ad26.COV2.S at low or high dose, single or two shots; several received placebo; per-sample allocation not given. The samples were gathered on day 63 after the first injection of vaccine or placebo. Repertoires were generated with immunoSEQ multiplex PCR, while TCRdb's copy carries only in-frame clones and drops some. Counted here are 400,000 to 450,000 clones, approximately 90% occurring once; the ten biggest clones make up around 1.7%. This specimen consisted of peripheral blood, obtained in a trial of Ad26.COV2.S vaccine versus placebo. The receptors were sampled from a person between 18 and 65 years old who received the Ad26.COV2.S COVID-19 vaccine or a placebo.

The V gene is TRBV25-1, the J gene TRBJ1-1; possibly TRBD1 for D (5 bases). The CDR3 consists of 14 residues. The germline V gene has CDR1 MGHDK and CDR2 SYGVNS. V was clipped by 1 base and J by 3 bases, with 9 bases between them. Here the CDR3 reads CASSELTRDTEAFF. CDR3 nucleotides: TGTGCCAGCAGTGAATTGACCAGGGACACTGAAGCTTTCTTT.

V and J are TRBV2 and TRBJ2-6; 7 bases agree with TRBD1. V gave up 6 bases and J gave up 0 bases; unmatched junction bases: 11. This CDR3 is 18 amino acids long. The germline V gene encodes CDR1 SNHLY and CDR2 FYNNEI. The CDR3 DNA is TGTGCCAGCAGAAACCTCCGGGACAGACCCTCTGGGGCCAACGTCCTGACTTTC. Protein product: CASRNLRDRPSGANVLTF. The full variable domain, rest sourced from reference TRBV2 and TRBJ2-6, is EPEVTQTPSHQVTQMGQEVILRCVPISNHLYFYWYRQILGQKVEFLVSFYNNEISEKSEIFDDQFSVERPDGSNFTLKIRSTKLEDSAMYFCASRNLRDRPSGANVLTFGAGSRLTVL.

The genes are TRBV7-9 and TRBJ2-5; TRBD1 is a possible D gene (6 bases). CDR1 is SEHNR, CDR2 FQNEAQ, per germline (reference sequence). The CDR3 runs 12 residues. V lost 5 bases and J 5 bases, leaving 9 bases between the germline ends. The DNA for the CDR3 is TGTGCCAGCAGCGGGGGCTATGAGACCCAGTACTTC. Encoded protein: CASSGGYETQYF.

V is TRBV7-9 and J is TRBJ1-2; D is unclear. Germline CDR1 is SEHNR and CDR2 is FQNEAQ (reference sequence). The germline V and J ends were trimmed by 1 base and 2 bases, with 14 bases remaining between them. This CDR3 contains 16 residues. In nucleotides, the CDR3 is TGTGCCAGCAGCTTAGACCCGCTCTTGGCGAACTATGGCTACACCTTC. Protein: CASSLDPLLANYGYTF. The variable domain in full, with the rest retrieved from reference TRBV7-9 and TRBJ1-2, is DTGVSQNPRHKITKRGQNVTFRCDPISEHNRLYWYRQTLGQGPEFLTYFQNEAQLEKSRLLSDRFSAERPKGSFSTLEIQRTEQGDSAMYLCASSLDPLLANYGYTFGSGTRLTVV.

Remarks on this clone: Different DNA sequences within this sample yield the same CDR3. The V call is TRBV18, the J call TRBJ2-2; D unresolved. This CDR3 comprises 12 residues. Looked up from germline, CDR1 is KGHSH and CDR2 is LQKENI. V was shortened by 5 bases and J by 0 bases, with 1 base between the two germline ends. The CDR3 is CASSTNTGELFF. The CDR3 DNA is TGTGCCAGCTCAACGAACACCGGGGAGCTGTTTTTT.

The chain recombines TRBV7-8 with TRBJ2-7; TRBD1 aligns across 10 bases. This CDR3 has 14 amino acids. The germline V gene has CDR1 SGHVS and CDR2 FQNEAQ. Germline trimming cut 4 bases from V and 3 bases from J; bases unmatched to any gene: 3. CDR3 bases: TGTGCCAGCAGCTCGGGACAGGGGATCTACGAGCAGTACTTC. Translation: CASSSGQGIYEQYF.